One sample yielded the 32 T cell receptor beta chains listed below, sequenced in a study of beta chain features in type 1 diabetes. The study's findings and limits: Shorter TCRB CDR3s, moderately but significantly so, marked every one of the four CD4+ subsets in Type 1 diabetes patients.

Expressed TCRB transcripts were sequenced because the isolated RNA had all been reverse transcribed beforehand. Clones were read by immunoSEQ multiplex PCR, and TCRdb kept only the in-frame ones, dropping some. The sample consists of about 170,000 clones, about 8% of them appearing once. Antigens of these TCRs are unknown. Sequencing input: central memory CD4+ T cells from blood. These receptors were obtained from a woman between 35 and 50 years old with type 1 diabetes.

This clone was seen more than once but under ten times. The rearrangement links TRBV4-3 to TRBJ1-2, with 8 bases identical to TRBD1. The CDR3 is made up of 15 amino acids. Germline CDR1 and CDR2: LGHNA and YSLEER. Trimming cost V 0 bases and J 7 bases; bases outside gene matches: 7. As DNA, the CDR3 is TGCGCCAGCAGCCAAGATTCACAGGGGGGCGGTGGCTACACCTTC. This sequence encodes CASSQDSQGGGGYTF.

This clone was picked up a small number of times. The J gene is TRBJ1-6, the V gene TRBV7-8; 7 bases align to TRBD1. This CDR3 comprises 13 residues. The germline gives CDR1 SGHVS, CDR2 FQNEAQ. V lost 7 bases and J lost 9; bases outside the gene matches: 6. For the CDR3, the DNA is TGTGCCAGCACCTCCTCAGGGGGTTCACCCCTCCACTTT. Protein product: CASTSSGGSPLHF.

This chain uses TRBV2 with TRBJ1-2; D might be TRBD1 (5 bases). The CDR3 loop spans 16 amino acids. Trimming pared 6 bases from V and 8 bases from J, leaving 25 bases between. Germline CDR1 is SNHLY and CDR2 is FYNNEI. The CDR3 reads CASSLLGTGERGGYTF. CDR3 in DNA: TGTGCCAGCAGCTTACTGGGGACGGGGGAAAGAGGAGGCTACACCTTC.

J is TRBJ2-7 and V is TRBV27; 9 bases are a match to TRBD1. The V segment lost 5 bases and the J segment 3 bases; nucleotides outside the gene matches: 8. The CDR3 spans 15 residues. Germline CDR1 and CDR2: MNHEY and SMNVEV (reference sequence). The CDR3 DNA reads TGTGCCAGCAGTGCCGGGACAGGGACCTTCTACGAGCAGTACTTC. Amino acid sequence: CASSAGTGTFYEQYF.

The CDR3 sequence is CASSQDEQGFTEAFF. CDR3 bases: TGCGCCAGCAGCCAGGACGAACAGGGTTTCACTGAAGCTTTCTTT. This chain connects TRBV4-3 to TRBJ1-1; D perhaps matches TRBD1 (6 bases). The CDR3 has 15 residues. CDR1 is LGHNA, CDR2 YSLEER, per germline. V was clipped by 3 bases and J by 4 bases, with 15 bases between them.

A few counts support this clone. The chain uses TRBV5-6 and TRBJ1-5, with 11 bases matching TRBD1. This CDR3 is 15 amino acids long. Germline V CDR1 and CDR2: SGHDT, YYEEEE. V gave up 4 bases and J gave up 6 bases; unmatched junction bases: 6. DNA of the CDR3: TGTGCCAGCAGCCTCCGGACAGGGGGCCCTCAGCCCCAGCATTTT. It yields the protein CASSLRTGGPQPQHF. Combining the CDR3 with reference TRBV5-6 and TRBJ1-5 gives the whole variable domain DAGVTQSPTHLIKTRGQQVTLRCSPKSGHDTVSWYQQALGQGPQFIFQYYEEEERQRGNFPDRFSGHQFPNYSSELNVNALLLGDSALYLCASSLRTGGPQPQHFGDGTRLSIL.

The sample holds many counts of this clone. The chain couples TRBV19 to TRBJ1-1; 7 bases agree with TRBD1. The CDR3 contains 16 residues. Germline V gene lookup returns CDR1 LNHDA and CDR2 SQIVND (reference sequence). V dropped 7 bases and J dropped 0; count of bases not matched to a gene: 11. The CDR3 protein is CASNPGGFGMNTEAFF. For the CDR3, the DNA is TGTGCCAGTAATCCAGGGGGATTCGGTATGAACACTGAAGCTTTCTTT.

This clone occurred a few times. The DNA for the CDR3 is TGCAGCGTTGCAGGGGTGAACAATCAGCCCCAGCATTTT. Translating gives CSVAGVNNQPQHF. This chain links TRBV29-1 with TRBJ1-5; maybe TRBD1 (6 bases). CDR3 length: 13 residues. Germline V gene lookup returns CDR1 SQVTM and CDR2 ANQGSEA. Trimming removed 4 bases at V and 3 bases at J, with 10 bases between.

This clone was seen more than once but under ten times. J is TRBJ2-7 and V is TRBV5-8, with 7 positions matching TRBD1. Losses at the gene ends were 2 bases for V and 7 bases for J; bases not matched to a gene: 9. The CDR3 is 14 amino acids. From germline, CDR1 is SGHTS and CDR2 YDEGEE. CDR3 DNA: TGTGCCAGCAGCTTCGGGACAGCCCTGGGGGAGCAGTACTTC. Translation gives CASSFGTALGEQYF.

This clone appeared a few times. The rearrangement uses TRBV6-6 and TRBJ2-2; 9 nucleotides match TRBD2. Germline values: CDR1 MNHNY, CDR2 SVGAGI (reference sequence). Trimming cost V 5 bases and J 4 bases; bases outside gene matches: 5. CDR3 length equals 15 residues. CDR3 in amino acids: CASSNSGSGTGELFF. CDR3 coding DNA: TGTGCCAGCAGTAATAGCGGGAGTGGCACCGGGGAGCTGTTTTTT.

The chain has TRBV7-6 and TRBJ2-2; D call uncertain. The germline CDR1 and CDR2 sequences are SGHVS and FNYEAQ. V gave up 5 bases and J gave up 2 bases, with 9 bases separating them. CDR3 size: 14 residues. The CDR3 DNA reads as TGTGCCAGCAGCCAGGCTCTAAACACCGGGGAGCTGTTTTTT. It translates to CASSQALNTGELFF.

This clone was detected only a few times. This sequence joins TRBV7-2 and TRBJ2-7, with 11 positions matching TRBD2. J gave up 7 bases and V 7 bases, and 9 bases lay outside the gene matches. Germline CDR1 reads SGHTA; CDR2 reads FQGNSA. CDR3 length equals 14 residues. CDR3 DNA: TGTGCCAGCACCCTACTAGCGGGAGAAGGTGAGCAGTACTTC. Translating gives CASTLLAGEGEQYF.

J is TRBJ1-1 and V is TRBV28; D remains unclear. Trimming took 7 bases from V and 4 from J, leaving 13 bases between them. The CDR3 length is 13 residues. The germline CDR1 and CDR2 sequences are MDHEN and SYDVKM. The CDR3 spells CASTISISTEAFF. Written as DNA, the CDR3 is TGTGCCAGCACTATTAGCATCAGCACTGAAGCTTTCTTT.

This clone was counted between two and nine times. This sequence joins TRBV13 and TRBJ1-2; 8 nucleotides match TRBD1. The V segment lost 6 bases and the J segment 2 bases; nucleotides outside the gene matches: 17. This CDR3 contains 18 residues. Looked up from germline, CDR1 is PRHDT and CDR2 is FYEKMQ (reference sequence). The CDR3 DNA reads as TGTGCCAGCAGACACGGACAGGGAAAGGGACTGATCAACTATGGCTACACCTTC. Protein: CASRHGQGKGLINYGYTF.

This sequence joins TRBV28 and TRBJ1-2; D is unclear. The CDR3 length is 13 residues. CDR1 MDHEN and CDR2 SYDVKM come from the germline V gene. V dropped 3 bases and J dropped 5 bases, with 10 bases sitting between them. The CDR3 is CASSFKQLYGYTF. The CDR3 coding sequence is TGTGCCAGCAGTTTTAAACAGTTATATGGCTACACCTTC.

The chain is built from TRBV9 and TRBJ2-5; 10 positions match TRBD1. V lost 1 base to trimming and J lost 5 bases; unmatched junction nucleotides: 8. The CDR3 has 16 amino acids. Germline V gives CDR1 SGDLS, CDR2 YYNGEE. The CDR3 loop reads CASSVSDRGIRETQYF. The CDR3, as DNA: TGTGCCAGCAGCGTATCGGACAGGGGGATCCGGGAGACCCAGTACTTC.

The V call is TRBV29-1, the J call TRBJ2-2; the D gene is possibly TRBD2 (6 bases). V lost 6 bases, J lost 2 bases, and 10 bases lay in between. The CDR3 totals 13 residues. CDR1 and CDR2 (germline): SQVTM, ANQGSEA. CDR3 nucleotides: TGCAGCGTGTGGAGGGGTAACACCGGGGAGCTGTTTTTT. It codes for CSVWRGNTGELFF.

This clone showed up just a few times. The genes are TRBV5-6 and TRBJ1-1; D possibly corresponds to TRBD1 (5 bases). Germline assignment: CDR1 SGHDT and CDR2 YYEEEE. V was clipped by 2 bases and J by 6 bases, with 11 bases between them. The CDR3 is 13 residues long. Here the CDR3 reads CASSFGGVAEAFF. As DNA, the CDR3 is TGTGCCAGCAGCTTCGGGGGAGTCGCTGAAGCTTTCTTT.

V gene TRBV5-4 combines with J gene TRBJ2-5; the D gene is possibly TRBD2 (6 bases). The CDR3 has 14 residues. Per germline, CDR1 SGHNT and CDR2 YYREEE (reference sequence). V dropped 0 bases and J dropped 5 bases, with 11 bases sitting between them. CDR3 DNA: TGTGCCAGCAGCTTGGTGGGAGGACTGGAGACCCAGTACTTC. Translating it yields CASSLVGGLETQYF. The variable domain in full, completed from reference TRBV5-4 and TRBJ2-5, reads ETGVTQSPTHLIKTRGQQVTLRCSSQSGHNTVSWYQQALGQGPQFIFQYYREEENGRGNFPPRFSGLQFPNYSSELNVNALELDDSALYLCASSLVGGLETQYFGPGTRLLVL.

V and J are TRBV15 and TRBJ2-2, with D possibly being TRBD2 (5 bases). The CDR3 has 17 residues. Per the germline V gene, CDR1 is LNHNV and CDR2 is YYDKDF (reference sequence). The V gene lost 0 bases and the J gene lost 5 bases, with 16 bases spanning the gap. Written as DNA, the CDR3 is TGTGCCACCAGCAGAGAGAATACGGGGATACGAACCGGGGAGCTGTTTTTT. Translated: CATSRENTGIRTGELFF. The full variable domain, in which reference TRBV15 and TRBJ2-2 provide the parts outside the CDR3, is DAMVIQNPRYQVTQFGKPVTLSCSQTLNHNVMYWYQQKSSQAPKLLFHYYDKDFNNEADTPDNFQSRRPNTSFCFLDIRSPGLGDTAMYLCATSRENTGIRTGELFFGEGSRLTVL.

This clone was counted only a few times. The chain uses TRBV5-4 and TRBJ2-5; D not certain. V was shortened by 0 bases and J by 5 bases, with 11 bases between the two germline ends. There are 14 residues in the CDR3. CDR1 is SGHNT, CDR2 YYREEE, per germline (reference sequence). CDR3 nucleotide sequence: TGTGCCAGCAGCTTGGATTCGGGTTTGGAGACCCAGTACTTC. The encoded protein is CASSLDSGLETQYF.

This clone was counted between two and nine times. The rearrangement joins TRBV18 to TRBJ2-2; possible D gene TRBD1, 5 bases. The germline V gene encodes CDR1 KGHSH and CDR2 LQKENI. The CDR3 has 14 amino acids. V shed 6 bases and J shed 6 bases, with 14 bases lying between them. The CDR3 protein is CASSWTREAGELFF. Here the CDR3 DNA reads TGTGCCAGCTCCTGGACAAGGGAAGCCGGGGAGCTGTTTTTT.

The V gene is TRBV6-5, the J gene TRBJ1-2; TRBD1 matches at 7 bases. Germline CDR1 MNHEY, CDR2 SVGAGI. The CDR3 contains 13 residues. The J segment lost 5 bases and the V segment lost 6 bases, leaving 6 bases of the junction unmatched. DNA of the CDR3: TGTGCCAGCAGCTTACAGGGGTTTTATGGCTACACCTTC. It translates to CASSLQGFYGYTF.

V and J are TRBV13 and TRBJ1-1; D uncertain. The germline gives CDR1 PRHDT, CDR2 FYEKMQ (reference sequence). Trimming removed 4 bases at V and 5 bases at J, with 11 bases between. This CDR3 has 13 residues. The CDR3 sequence: CASSYSGMTEAFF. The CDR3, as DNA: TGTGCCAGCAGCTACTCGGGGATGACTGAAGCTTTCTTT.

The table lists this clone with a few counts. DNA of the CDR3: TGTGCCAGCAGCTTAGGCCGGGGGACTAACTATGGCTACACCTTC. Translated: CASSLGRGTNYGYTF. The J gene is TRBJ1-2, the V gene TRBV7-9, with D perhaps matching TRBD1 (5 bases). Trimming stripped 1 base from V and 0 bases from J, with 9 bases between. Germline V gene lookup returns CDR1 SEHNR and CDR2 FQNEAQ (reference sequence). The CDR3 loop spans 15 amino acids.

This sequence joins TRBV5-6 and TRBJ2-2, with D unresolved. The CDR3 is 13 amino acids. V dropped 4 bases and J dropped 5 bases, with 9 bases sitting between them. CDR1 is SGHDT and CDR2 is YYEEEE in the germline V gene. CDR3 sequence reads: CASSPTPTGELFF. The CDR3 nucleotides read TGTGCCAGCAGCCCGACTCCTACCGGGGAGCTGTTTTTT.

This clone was found a few times. The genes are TRBV6-6 and TRBJ1-1; D unresolved. The CDR3 has 13 amino acids. V was pared by 7 bases and J by 3 bases, with 12 bases between. In germline, CDR1 is MNHNY, CDR2 SVGAGI (reference sequence). The DNA for the CDR3 is TGTGCCAGCACCATTTCCCTATACACTGAAGCTTTCTTT. As protein: CASTISLYTEAFF.

J is TRBJ1-4 and V is TRBV29-1; D may be TRBD1 (5 bases). CDR1 is SQVTM, CDR2 ANQGSEA, per germline. This CDR3 has 13 residues. V was pared by 7 bases and J by 4 bases, with 13 bases between. CDR3 coding DNA: TGCAGCGCCTCGGGGGTCCGTAATGAAAAACTGTTTTTT. Translated, it gives CSASGVRNEKLFF.

The chain recombines TRBV4-1 with TRBJ1-5; no reliable D call. The CDR3 has 16 residues. Germline CDR1 MGHRA, CDR2 YSYEKL. V lost 4 bases and J lost 3, with 16 bases in between. The CDR3 is CASSPGPRDHNQPQHF. Written as DNA, the CDR3 is TGCGCCAGCAGCCCAGGTCCCCGGGATCACAATCAGCCCCAGCATTTT.

This clone showed up just a few times. This chain connects TRBV11-1 to TRBJ2-2; 11 bases line up with TRBD2. Trimming took 4 bases from V and 3 from J; bases not matched to a gene: 7. CDR3 length: 17 residues. Germline CDR1 reads SGHAT; CDR2 reads FQDESV (reference sequence). CDR3 residues: CASSSGLAGSHTGELFF. The DNA of the CDR3 is TGTGCCAGCAGCTCCGGACTAGCGGGTTCACACACCGGGGAGCTGTTTTTT.

V gene TRBV2 combines with J gene TRBJ2-5; the match to TRBD2 covers 8 bases. V dropped 4 bases and J dropped 7; count of bases not matched to a gene: 5. The CDR3 is 13 amino acids. Germline values: CDR1 SNHLY, CDR2 FYNNEI. As DNA, the CDR3 is TGTGCCAGCAGTGTATCCGGGGGGGCGACCCAGTACTTC. Its translation: CASSVSGGATQYF.

The chain carries TRBV5-4 and TRBJ2-5, with TRBD2 as a possible D gene (5 bases). V was trimmed by 1 base and J by 2 bases, leaving 6 bases between them. Germline lookup yields CDR1 SGHNT and CDR2 YYREEE (reference sequence). This CDR3 is built from 13 residues. DNA of the CDR3: TGTGCCAGCAGCTTGCAGCGGCAAGAGACCCAGTACTTC. This sequence encodes CASSLQRQETQYF.